Here is one T cell receptor beta chain with its context. This clone was seen a single time. The clone's antigen remains unknown. The sample holds no much larger clone one base away, and base qualities are not on file. TCRbeta CDR3 regions were amplified from genomic DNA using the immunoSEQ Assay, a bias-controlled multiplex PCR. Per the original workflow: Within the assay, amplification of reference gene primers was used to estimate how many nucleated cells each sample contained. To quantify the absolute abundance of each unique TCRbeta CDR3 rearrangement, sequence reads were collapsed and filtered. For each sample, productive Simpson clonality was calculated as the square root of Simpson's diversity index over productive rearrangements. In its TCRdb copy, this immuneACCESS table keeps in-frame sequences only and misses some clones. Where compared with another copy, unresolved V genes explain less than half of these, and the others have no known cause. That table supplies the V and J calls and clone size; D and trimming were determined from the DNA. The sample has 250,000 to 350,000 clones on record, 75% to 90% of them singletons. Jointly, the top ten make up under 3.5% of the sample.

The data derive from a study of blood T cell repertoires in COVID-19 (dated by TCRdb to the early 2020s). Regarding the research as a whole: Samples from collaborators originated in the United States, Italy and Spain and spanned both the acute and convalescent phases of COVID-19. Where available, HLA class I and class II types were obtained from metadata supplied by the sample provider rather than from assay-based typing. A freely available public database, intended as a resource for researchers studying the immune response to SARS-CoV-2, is where the repertoires were released. Subjects who had been exposed to COVID-19, were actively infected with it, or had recovered from it provided the deeply sampled blood TCRbeta repertoires that made up the dataset. Samples were obtained from the ongoing ImmuneRACE study (first 160 participants) and from approximately 1,200 subjects provided by 6 global collaborators. The prospective study material was composed of cDNA or gDNA derived from T cells, B-cell-depleted T cells, or PBMCs. A de-identified subject ID, COVID-19 status, age in years and sex were almost always included in the sample metadata. Paper-wide results and their limitations: How much clinical and demographic metadata was included differed by source and by participant, and the metadata was provided uncurated.

Collaborating institutions collected whole blood in K2EDTA tubes following their own protocols. For TCRbeta analysis, collaborators shipped samples as frozen whole blood, isolated PBMCs, or DNA extracted from either of those sample types. The junction shows trimming of 5 bases on V and 4 bases on J, and the gene matches do not reach 18 bases of it. CDR1 and CDR2, looked up from the germline V gene, are MNHEY and SVGEGT. The CDR3 goes from the cysteine to the phenylalanine over 18 residues. The read is trimmed to its CDR3 DNA, 54 bases read in frame from base 1. The sample taken for sequencing was peripheral blood. The receptor comes from a woman aged 30 to 39 with active or convalescent COVID-19. This receptor chain uses TRBV6-2 or TRBV6-3 and TRBJ1-1; a stretch of 8 junction bases matches TRBD1. The CDR3 loop reads CASSPLQGAVVSSTEAFF. The base sequence is TGTGCCAGCAGTCCCTTGCAGGGGGCAGTCGTCAGTAGCACTGAAGCTTTCTTT.